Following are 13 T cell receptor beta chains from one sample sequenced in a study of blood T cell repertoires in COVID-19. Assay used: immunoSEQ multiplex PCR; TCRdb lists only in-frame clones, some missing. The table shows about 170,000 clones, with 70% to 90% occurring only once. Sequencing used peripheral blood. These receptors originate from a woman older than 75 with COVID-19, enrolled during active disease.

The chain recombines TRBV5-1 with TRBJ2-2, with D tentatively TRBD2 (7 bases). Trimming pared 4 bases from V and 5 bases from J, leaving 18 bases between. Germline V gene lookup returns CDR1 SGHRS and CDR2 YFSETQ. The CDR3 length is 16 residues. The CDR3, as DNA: TGCGCCAGCAGCCTCTTGTGGGGGGGCGGTACCGGGGAGCTGTTTTTT. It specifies CASSLLWGGGTGELFF.

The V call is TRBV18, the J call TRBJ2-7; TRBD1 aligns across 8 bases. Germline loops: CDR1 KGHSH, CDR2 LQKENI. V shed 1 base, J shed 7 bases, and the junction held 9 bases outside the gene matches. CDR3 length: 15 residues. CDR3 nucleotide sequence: TGTGCCAGCTCACCACTTGTCAGGGGGCGAAGGGAGCAGTACTTC. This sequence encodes CASSPLVRGRREQYF.

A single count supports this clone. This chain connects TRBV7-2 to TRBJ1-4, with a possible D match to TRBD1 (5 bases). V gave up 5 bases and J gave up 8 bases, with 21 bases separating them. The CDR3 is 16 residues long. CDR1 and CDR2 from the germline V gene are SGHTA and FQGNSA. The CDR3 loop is CASSPTPGRGGEKLFF. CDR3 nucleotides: TGTGCCAGCAGCCCTACCCCGGGAAGGGGAGGGGAAAAACTGTTTTTT.

The chain's CDR3 is CASSSAAGGFSDTQYF. In DNA form, the CDR3 reads TGTGCCAGCAGCTCCGCAGCGGGGGGGTTTTCAGATACGCAGTATTTT. The chain uses TRBV7-9 and TRBJ2-3, with 10 bases that match TRBD2. The junction had 8 bases not matched to a gene; V was cut back by 4 bases and J by 4 bases. Germline CDR1 reads SEHNR; CDR2 reads FQNEAQ (reference sequence). The CDR3 sequence is 16 residues long.

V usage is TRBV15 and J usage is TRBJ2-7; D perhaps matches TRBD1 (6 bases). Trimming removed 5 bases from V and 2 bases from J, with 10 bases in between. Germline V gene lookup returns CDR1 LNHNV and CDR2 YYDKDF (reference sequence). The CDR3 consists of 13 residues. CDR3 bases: TGTGCCACCAGCGCTGACAGGACCTACGAGCAGTACTTC. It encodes CATSADRTYEQYF.

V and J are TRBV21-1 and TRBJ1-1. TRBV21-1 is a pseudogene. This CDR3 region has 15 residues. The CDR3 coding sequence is TGTGCCAGCAGCAAAAAGAGGGTAGAGAACACTGAAGCTTTCTTT. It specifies CASSKKRVENTEAFF.

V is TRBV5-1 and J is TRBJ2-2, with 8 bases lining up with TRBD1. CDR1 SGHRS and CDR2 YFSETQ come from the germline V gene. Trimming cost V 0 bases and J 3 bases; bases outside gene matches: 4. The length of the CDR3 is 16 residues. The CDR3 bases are TGCGCCAGCAGCTTGGTGCCAGGGGGCGACACCGGGGAGCTGTTTTTT. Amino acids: CASSLVPGGDTGELFF. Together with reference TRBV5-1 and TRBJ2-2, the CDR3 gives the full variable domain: KAGVTQTPRYLIKTRGQQVTLSCSPISGHRSVSWYQQTPGQGLQFLFEYFSETQRNKGNFPGRFSGRQFSNSRSEMNVSTLELGDSALYLCASSLVPGGDTGELFFGEGSRLTVL.

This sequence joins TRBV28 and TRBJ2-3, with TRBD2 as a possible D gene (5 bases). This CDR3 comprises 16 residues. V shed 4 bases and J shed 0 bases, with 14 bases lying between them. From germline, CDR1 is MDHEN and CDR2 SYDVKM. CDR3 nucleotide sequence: TGTGCCAGCAGTTCAGCAAGCGGAACTAGCACAGATACGCAGTATTTT. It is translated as CASSSASGTSTDTQYF.

The CDR3 protein is CATSGLNRGGIFYGYTF. The CDR3 nucleotides read TGTGCCACCAGCGGTCTTAACAGGGGCGGAATTTTTTATGGCTACACCTTC. V gene TRBV15 combines with J gene TRBJ1-2; TRBD1 agrees at 7 bases. This CDR3 spans 17 amino acids. The germline gives CDR1 LNHNV, CDR2 YYDKDF (reference sequence). Trimming removed 5 bases from V and 5 bases from J; junction bases left unmatched: 17.

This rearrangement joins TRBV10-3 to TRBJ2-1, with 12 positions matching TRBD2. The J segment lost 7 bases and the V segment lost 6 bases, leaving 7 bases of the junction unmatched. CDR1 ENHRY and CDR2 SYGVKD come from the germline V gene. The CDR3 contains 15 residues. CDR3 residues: CAISLLAGGENEQFF. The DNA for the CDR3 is TGTGCCATCAGCCTACTAGCGGGAGGTGAGAATGAGCAGTTCTTC.

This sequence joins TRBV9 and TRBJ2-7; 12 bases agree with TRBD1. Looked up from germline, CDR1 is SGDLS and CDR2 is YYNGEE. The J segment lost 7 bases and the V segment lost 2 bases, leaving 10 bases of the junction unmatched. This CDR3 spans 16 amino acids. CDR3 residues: CASSVAPGQGAGEQYF. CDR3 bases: TGTGCCAGCAGCGTCGCGCCGGGACAGGGGGCAGGAGAGCAGTACTTC.

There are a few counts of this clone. This CDR3 is CASSPPKGASNSGNTIYF. DNA of the CDR3: TGTGCCAGCTCACCACCGAAGGGGGCCTCGAACTCTGGAAACACCATATATTTT. V is TRBV18 and J is TRBJ1-3; TRBD1 matches at 7 bases. CDR1 KGHSH and CDR2 LQKENI come from the germline V gene. Trimming took 0 bases from V and 0 from J; bases not matched to a gene: 8. The CDR3 is made up of 18 amino acids.

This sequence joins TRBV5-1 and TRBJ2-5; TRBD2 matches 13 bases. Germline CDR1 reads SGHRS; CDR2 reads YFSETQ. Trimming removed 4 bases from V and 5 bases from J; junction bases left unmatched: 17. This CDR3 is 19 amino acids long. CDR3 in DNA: TGCGCCAGCAGCCGACAATCCGGACTAGCGGGAGTGCCGGGGGAGACCCAGTACTTC. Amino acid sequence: CASSRQSGLAGVPGETQYF.